The TCR beta chain described here comes from a study of blood T cell repertoires in COVID-19. Study-wide background: T cells, B-cell-depleted T cells, or PBMCs provided the cDNA or gDNA that served as material.

V lost 4 bases to trimming and J lost 4 bases; unmatched junction nucleotides: 3. Germline assignment: CDR1 SGHRS and CDR2 YFSETQ. This CDR3 has 14 residues. Sequencing used immunoSEQ multiplex PCR; TCRdb keeps in-frame clones, though not all of them. The sample gives some 70,000 clones, around 88% of which show up once; 15% to 20% is in the top ten. Seattle patients were enrolled while actively infected and followed longitudinally. Sequencing was done on a sample of peripheral blood. This sequence was found in a man aged 35 to 55 with COVID-19, enrolled during active disease. V usage is TRBV5-1 and J usage is TRBJ2-7, with 12 bases aligning to TRBD2. The CDR3 DNA reads as TGCGCCAGCAGCAAAGGACTAGCGGGGTACGAGCAGTACTTC. This gives the protein CASSKGLAGYEQYF.